This TCR beta chain is drawn from a study of cytomegalovirus exposure and HLA in healthy donors. Study conclusions and caveats: V segments that were indistinguishable, TRBV6-2 and TRBV6-3 among them, were omitted from analysis. CMV serostatus stood as the only immune exposure information on hand. Common viral pathogens (according to a later analysis) appeared linked to several of the most significant clusters.

Details on this clone: No antigen is known for it.

V gave up 3 bases and J gave up 3 bases, with 9 bases separating them. CDR3 length: 13 amino acids. Germline V gene lookup returns CDR1 GTSNPN and CDR2 SVGIG (reference sequence). The donors were healthy bone marrow donors. PCR primers comprised 60 Vbeta and 13 Jbeta primers. Measured with immunoSEQ multiplex PCR; TCRdb has only the in-frame clones, and not every one. Of about 63,000 clones detected, 73% appear once; the ten largest clones hold around 5.4%. The chain links TRBV30 to TRBJ2-1, with D perhaps matching TRBD2 (5 bases). The source material was PBMCs. The TCR sequence derives from a man aged 50 to 59 in good health and CMV-seronegative. The CDR3, as DNA: TGTGCCTGGAGCGGGGTCCACTACAATGAGCAGTTCTTC. Its translation: CAWSGVHYNEQFF.